These 31 T cell receptor beta chains were sequenced from one sample in a study of patients and donors after allogeneic stem cell transplantation. TCRdb used MiXCR to reprocess the RT-PCR reads, holding one entry per CDR3 protein. The data show some 2,000 distinct CDR3 sequences, around 21% seen once. The sequenced material came from blood, either unsorted or a sorted T cell fraction (not recorded which). These receptors were taken from a human donor who was either an allogeneic HSCT recipient or a stem cell or donor lymphocyte infusion donor (not recorded which). It is not recorded whose cells these are; they may come from a transplant donor.

The table lists this clonotype with a count of one. The genes are TRBV7-9 and TRBJ2-1; unclear D gene. The V end lost 2 bases, the J end lost 3 bases, and 8 bases lay between the germline ends. CDR1 is SEHNR, CDR2 FQNEAQ, per germline (reference sequence). The CDR3 is 14 residues long. The chain's CDR3 is CASSLSHSYNEQFF. CDR3 sequence (DNA): TGTGCCAGCAGCTTAAGCCACAGCTACAATGAGCAGTTCTTC.

By frequency in the sample, this clonotype is medium-sized. The chain has TRBV18 and TRBJ2-3; D is unresolved. Germline V lookup: CDR1 KGHSH, CDR2 LQKENI. The CDR3 has 14 amino acids. V shed 3 bases and J shed 2 bases, with 9 bases lying between them. In DNA, the CDR3 is TGTGCCAGCTCACCCCCCACAAACACAGATACGCAGTATTTT. This sequence encodes CASSPPTNTDTQYF.

In its sample, this clonotype ranks as medium-sized. The V gene is TRBV5-1, the J gene TRBJ2-3; D unclear. Trimming removed 4 bases from V and 6 bases from J, with 12 bases in between. The CDR3 is 13 amino acids. Germline V lookup: CDR1 SGHRS, CDR2 YFSETQ. The CDR3 reads CASSPAGGDTQYF. The CDR3 coding sequence is TGCGCCAGCAGCCCAGCAGGTGGGGATACGCAGTATTTT.

By share, this clonotype ranks as large. This chain uses TRBV7-2 with TRBJ2-3; 11 bases are shared with TRBD2. This CDR3 comprises 14 residues. The V gene's germline CDR1 is SGHTA and CDR2 FQGNSA. V lost 1 base to trimming and J lost 6 bases; unmatched junction nucleotides: 0. The CDR3 coding sequence is TGTGCCAGCAGCTTAGGACTAGCGGGGGATACGCAGTATTTT. Translated: CASSLGLAGDTQYF.

V gene TRBV5-1 combines with J gene TRBJ2-7; D ambiguous. The germline gives CDR1 SGHRS, CDR2 YFSETQ. The V end was cut by 0 bases, the J end by 0 bases, with 7 bases between. The CDR3 runs to 14 residues. CDR3 amino acids: CASSLDPDSYEQYF. The CDR3 DNA sequence: TGCGCCAGCAGCTTGGACCCGGACTCCTACGAGCAGTACTTC.

This clonotype was seen only a few times. The V and J genes are TRBV30 and TRBJ2-1; D is perhaps TRBD2 (5 bases). This CDR3 is 14 amino acids long. CDR1 and CDR2 from the germline V gene are GTSNPN and SVGIG (reference sequence). The ends were cut back, 2 bases at V and 7 bases at J, with 15 bases in the middle. The CDR3 DNA reads TGTGCCTGGAGTATCATCTCGACTAAAAATGAGCAGTTCTTC. Protein product: CAWSIISTKNEQFF.

V usage is TRBV7-9 and J usage is TRBJ1-2; 7 positions agree with TRBD1. Trimming cost V 5 bases and J 2 bases; bases outside gene matches: 5. Germline V gives CDR1 SEHNR, CDR2 FQNEAQ (reference sequence). The CDR3 has 14 residues. In nucleotides, the CDR3 is TGTGCCAGCAGCGGCTTGACAGGGAACTATGGCTACACCTTC. Translation gives CASSGLTGNYGYTF.

Written as DNA, the CDR3 is TGTGCCAGCAGCCCAGGGGGGTATGGCTACACCTTC. This codes for CASSPGGYGYTF. The chain uses TRBV7-3 and TRBJ1-2; 7 nucleotides align to TRBD1. Germline assignment: CDR1 SGHTA and CDR2 FQGTGA. J was trimmed by 5 bases and V by 5 bases; bases with no gene match: 2. The CDR3 totals 12 residues.

The genes are TRBV7-9 and TRBJ2-7; D is undetermined. Germline values: CDR1 SEHNR, CDR2 FQNEAQ (reference sequence). Trimming removed 0 bases at V and 6 bases at J, with 9 bases between. The CDR3 is 13 amino acids. The CDR3 DNA reads as TGTGCCAGCAGCTTAGCCCCCCGCCGCGAGCAGTACTTC. The encoded protein is CASSLAPRREQYF.

The chain links TRBV5-8 to TRBJ2-7; D is unresolved. CDR3 length: 12 residues. V shed 0 bases and J shed 2 bases, with 3 bases lying between them. CDR1 is SGHTS, CDR2 YDEGEE, per germline. The CDR3 DNA is TGTGCCAGCAGCTTGGGGACCTACGAGCAGTACTTC. Its translation: CASSLGTYEQYF.

V and J are TRBV24-1 and TRBJ2-5; 8 nucleotides align to TRBD1. Per the germline V gene, CDR1 is KGHDR and CDR2 is SFDVKD. The CDR3 length is 15 residues. V trimming: 4 bases; J trimming: 3 bases; junction bases outside the gene matches: 6. The DNA of the CDR3 is TGTGCCACCAGTGAGATACAGGGGGGAGAAGAGACCCAGTACTTC. Amino acid sequence: CATSEIQGGEETQYF.

The V call is TRBV27, the J call TRBJ2-5; no reliable D call. CDR1 is MNHEY and CDR2 is SMNVEV in the germline V gene (reference sequence). This CDR3 spans 10 amino acids. V dropped 2 bases and J dropped 5 bases, with 0 bases sitting between them. The CDR3 DNA is TGTGCCAGCAGTTTAGAGACCCAGTACTTC. It yields the protein CASSLETQYF.

There are a few counts of this clonotype. V usage is TRBV19 and J usage is TRBJ1-5; unclear D gene. Looked up from germline, CDR1 is LNHDA and CDR2 is SQIVND (reference sequence). The V end lost 6 bases, the J end lost 4 bases, and 7 bases lay between the germline ends. The CDR3 runs 12 residues. The DNA of the CDR3 is TGTGCCAGTAGCCAGAGGAATCAGCCCCAGCATTTT. The encoded protein is CASSQRNQPQHF.

The chain couples TRBV10-3 to TRBJ2-7; D is unresolved. The CDR3 loop spans 13 amino acids. Trimming shortened V by 0 bases and J by 1 base, and 4 bases separated the two germline ends. CDR1 is ENHRY, CDR2 SYGVKD, per germline. The CDR3 loop reads CAISESLSYEQYF. In nucleotides, the CDR3 is TGTGCCATCAGTGAGTCACTTTCCTACGAGCAGTACTTC.

The chain employs TRBV12-5 and TRBJ1-2; D is uncertain. CDR1 LGHNT and CDR2 FRNRAP come from the germline V gene. The V gene lost 6 bases and the J gene lost 2 bases, with 10 bases spanning the gap. The CDR3 length is 13 residues. Here the CDR3 reads CASGGDGNYGYTF. CDR3 DNA: TGTGCTAGTGGAGGAGACGGGAACTATGGCTACACCTTC.

This clonotype was recorded a few times. The V and J genes are TRBV6-1 and TRBJ2-5; D not certain. Germline assignment: CDR1 MNHNS and CDR2 SASEGT. Trimming took 4 bases from V and 3 from J, leaving 9 bases between them. The CDR3 consists of 13 residues. The CDR3 nucleotides are TGTGCCAGCAGTGTCGTGGCTGAAGAGACCCAGTACTTC. It encodes CASSVVAEETQYF.

This clonotype was seen only a few times. V gene TRBV4-2 combines with J gene TRBJ1-6, with a tentative D call TRBD1 (6 bases). V was pared by 5 bases and J by 7 bases, with 15 bases between. Germline loops: CDR1 LGHNA, CDR2 YNFKEQ. This CDR3 contains 15 residues. CDR3 protein: CASSTRQAFNSPLHF. CDR3 sequence (DNA): TGTGCCAGCAGCACCCGACAGGCATTCAATTCACCCCTCCACTTT.

This clonotype is medium-sized by share. CDR3: CASSELPGGELFF. The CDR3 DNA is TGTGCCAGCAGTGAACTCCCCGGCGGGGAGCTGTTTTTT. J is TRBJ2-2 and V is TRBV2; D remains ambiguous. CDR1 is SNHLY, CDR2 FYNNEI, per germline. CDR3 size: 13 residues. V lost 2 bases, J lost 7 bases, and 8 bases lay in between.

By share of the sample, this clonotype is medium-sized. The V and J genes are TRBV12-3 or TRBV12-4 and TRBJ2-6; weak D call: TRBD2 (6 bases). CDR3 length equals 15 residues. Trimming stripped 3 bases from V and 0 bases from J, with 6 bases between. CDR3 coding DNA: TGTGCCAGCAGTTTGGGAGGCTCTGGGGCCAACGTCCTGACTTTC. Protein product: CASSLGGSGANVLTF.

In its sample, this clonotype ranks as medium-sized. The V call is TRBV10-3, the J call TRBJ2-4; 11 bases agree with TRBD2. CDR3 length: 14 residues. V lost 3 bases to trimming and J lost 8 bases; unmatched junction nucleotides: 3. CDR1 is ENHRY and CDR2 is SYGVKD in the germline V gene. CDR3 sequence reads: CAISDPSGGHIQYF. As DNA, the CDR3 is TGTGCCATCAGTGATCCTAGCGGGGGGCACATTCAGTACTTC.

This clonotype was recorded a few times. The gene calls are TRBV20-1 and TRBJ2-7; unclear D gene. The CDR3 is 11 amino acids. Germline loops: CDR1 DFQATT, CDR2 SNEGSKA (reference sequence). Trimming removed 6 bases from V and 6 bases from J, with 12 bases in between. CDR3 coding DNA: TGCAGTGCACCGGGCCCTCTCGAGCAGTACTTC. Its protein is CSAPGPLEQYF.

In its sample, this clonotype ranks as medium-sized. The chain uses TRBV11-2 and TRBJ2-5; 8 bases match TRBD2. The V gene end was trimmed by 6 bases and the J gene end by 0 bases; junction bases not matched to a gene: 9. This CDR3 has 16 residues. Germline V gene sequence: CDR1 SGHAT, CDR2 FQNNGV. The CDR3 DNA is TGTGCCAGCAGTCTAGAACTAGCGGCGTACCAAGAGACCCAGTACTTC. Encoded protein: CASSLELAAYQETQYF.

This clonotype counts as large (0.1 to 1%). V usage is TRBV5-1 and J usage is TRBJ2-1; 11 nucleotides line up with TRBD1. The V gene's germline CDR1 is SGHRS and CDR2 YFSETQ. V gave up 5 bases and J gave up 8 bases; unmatched junction bases: 6. The CDR3 sequence is 14 residues long. CDR3 nucleotide sequence: TGCGCCAGCAGAAAGAGGACAGGGGGCGATGAGCAGTTCTTC. Its protein product is CASRKRTGGDEQFF.

The V call is TRBV29-1, the J call TRBJ1-1; the D is unclear. The germline V gene has CDR1 SQVTM and CDR2 ANQGSEA. V was clipped by 4 bases and J by 6 bases, with 21 bases between them. CDR3 length equals 15 residues. CDR3 DNA sequence: TGCAGCGTTGGTGGACCCTCGTTGGATCAGTCTGAAGCTTTCTTT. Translated, it gives CSVGGPSLDQSEAFF. The entire variable domain, with the rest obtained from reference TRBV29-1 and TRBJ1-1, is as follows: SAVISQKPSRDICQRGTSLTIQCQVDSQVTMMFWYRQQPGQSLTLIATANQGSEATYESGFVIDKFPISRPNLTFSTLTVSNMSPEDSSIYLCSVGGPSLDQSEAFFGQGTRLTVV.

The chain couples TRBV7-2 to TRBJ1-2, with TRBD1 identical over 7 bases. Germline-derived CDR1 and CDR2 are SGHTA and FQGNSA. The CDR3 loop spans 17 amino acids. Germline trimming cut 5 bases from V and 4 bases from J; bases unmatched to any gene: 16. CDR3 bases: TGTGCCAGCAGCCGCATCGCCAGGGGGAGTCTAGGCTATGGCTACACCTTC. It translates to CASSRIARGSLGYGYTF.

This chain joins TRBV6-2 or TRBV6-3 and TRBJ2-7; D tentatively fits TRBD1 or TRBD2 (5 bases each). Per the germline V gene, CDR1 is MNHEY and CDR2 is SVGEGT. The CDR3 is made up of 15 amino acids. The V end lost 5 bases, the J end lost 0 bases, and 14 bases lay between the germline ends. CDR3 in DNA: TGTGCCAGCAGTCGACCCGGGACGGCCTCCTACGAGCAGTACTTC. This gives the protein CASSRPGTASYEQYF.

This clonotype was found a few times. The rearrangement joins TRBV6-1 to TRBJ2-7; 7 nucleotides match TRBD1. Trimming took 1 base from V and 3 from J; bases not matched to a gene: 3. The germline V gene encodes CDR1 MNHNS and CDR2 SASEGT. CDR3 length: 14 residues. The CDR3 nucleotides are TGTGCCAGCAGTGAAGGACAGGGTTACTACGAGCAGTACTTC. Amino acid sequence: CASSEGQGYYEQYF.

This clonotype rates as medium-sized. The CDR3 region is CASSADTIYGYTF. The CDR3 coding sequence is TGCGCCAGCAGCGCGGACACGATCTATGGCTACACCTTC. V gene TRBV5-1 combines with J gene TRBJ1-2; D perhaps matches TRBD1 (5 bases). CDR1 is SGHRS, CDR2 YFSETQ, per germline. Trimming took 4 bases from V and 4 from J, leaving 11 bases between them. The CDR3 extends over 13 amino acids.

The chain recombines TRBV7-3 with TRBJ1-6; D is unclear. The CDR3 is made up of 14 amino acids. Germline CDR1 is SGHTA and CDR2 is FQGTGA. The V end lost 1 base, the J end lost 8 bases, and 9 bases lay between the germline ends. The CDR3: CASSLSGSYSPLHF. The CDR3 nucleotides are TGTGCCAGCAGCTTAAGCGGCAGTTATTCACCCCTCCACTTT.

The V call is TRBV5-4, the J call TRBJ2-5; 8 nucleotides agree with TRBD1. CDR1 and CDR2 (germline): SGHNT, YYREEE (reference sequence). The CDR3 contains 13 residues. V lost 4 bases to trimming and J lost 5 bases; unmatched junction nucleotides: 4. CDR3 DNA: TGTGCCAGCAGCCTTGGACAGGGCGAGACCCAGTACTTC. Its translation: CASSLGQGETQYF.

This CDR3 reads CASSVGQGPYYEQYF. The CDR3, as DNA: TGTGCCAGCAGCGTAGGACAGGGGCCGTACTACGAGCAGTACTTC. V and J are TRBV9 and TRBJ2-7; 8 bases are shared with TRBD1. Looked up from germline, CDR1 is SGDLS and CDR2 is YYNGEE. There are 15 residues in the CDR3. V dropped 0 bases and J dropped 3; count of bases not matched to a gene: 5.